The TCR beta chain under discussion was sequenced for a study of blood T cell repertoires in COVID-19. Across the whole study: The United States, Italy and Spain supplied acute and convalescent COVID-19 samples. PBMCs, B-cell-depleted T cells, or T cells were the source of the cDNA or gDNA that made up the material.

CDR3 size: 18 residues. This clone was observed a handful of times. How the authors handled the data: Nucleated cell counts were estimated from reference gene primer amplification. Measured with immunoSEQ multiplex PCR; TCRdb has only the in-frame clones, and not every one. V and J calls plus clone size are reproduced from that table; the DNA served to infer D and trimming. Counted here are about 280,000 clones, less than 90% occurring once; the ten biggest clones make up roughly 13%. The TCR was taken from a human donor in a cohort sampled during active COVID-19. The rearrangement uses TRBV21-1 and TRBJ1-2; the table calls TRBD1, which could not be checked here. TRBV21-1 is a documented pseudogene. The sequenced sample consisted of peripheral blood. CDR3 nucleotide sequence: TGTGCCAGCAGCAAAGTGGGAACGCTCGACGTTGGGGCTTATGGCTACACCTTC. This sequence encodes CASSKVGTLDVGAYGYTF.